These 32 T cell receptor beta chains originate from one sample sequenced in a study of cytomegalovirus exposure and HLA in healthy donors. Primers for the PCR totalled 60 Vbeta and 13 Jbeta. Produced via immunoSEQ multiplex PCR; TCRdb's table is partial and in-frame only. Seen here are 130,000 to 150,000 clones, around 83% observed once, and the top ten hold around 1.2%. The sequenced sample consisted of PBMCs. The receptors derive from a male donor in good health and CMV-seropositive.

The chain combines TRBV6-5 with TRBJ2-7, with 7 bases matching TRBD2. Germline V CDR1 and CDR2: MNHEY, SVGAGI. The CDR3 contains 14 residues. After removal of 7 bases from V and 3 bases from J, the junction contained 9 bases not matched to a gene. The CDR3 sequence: CASTSGGNLYEQYF. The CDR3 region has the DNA TGTGCCAGCACGTCGGGGGGTAACCTCTACGAGCAGTACTTC.

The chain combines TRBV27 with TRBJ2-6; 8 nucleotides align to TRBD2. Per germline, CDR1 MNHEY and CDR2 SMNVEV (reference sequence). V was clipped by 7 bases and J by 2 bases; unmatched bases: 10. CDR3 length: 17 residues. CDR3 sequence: CASTRSGGWPGANVLTF. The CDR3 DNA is TGTGCCAGCACCAGAAGCGGGGGTTGGCCTGGGGCCAACGTCCTGACTTTC.

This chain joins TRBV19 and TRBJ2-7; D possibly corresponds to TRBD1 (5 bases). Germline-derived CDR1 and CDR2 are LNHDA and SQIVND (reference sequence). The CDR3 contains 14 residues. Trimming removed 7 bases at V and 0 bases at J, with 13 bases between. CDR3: CASTKTDNSYEQYF. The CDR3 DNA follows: TGTGCCAGTACCAAGACAGATAACTCCTACGAGCAGTACTTC.

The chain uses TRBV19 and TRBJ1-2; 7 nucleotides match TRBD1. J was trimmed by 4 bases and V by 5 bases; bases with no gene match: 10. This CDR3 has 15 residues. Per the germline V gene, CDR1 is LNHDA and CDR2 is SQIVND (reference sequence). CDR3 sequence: CASSSPGQIFYGYTF. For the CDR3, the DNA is TGTGCCAGTAGTTCTCCGGGACAGATTTTCTATGGCTACACCTTC. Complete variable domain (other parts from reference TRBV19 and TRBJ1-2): DGGITQSPKYLFRKEGQNVTLSCEQNLNHDAMYWYRQDPGQGLRLIYYSQIVNDFQKGDIAEGYSVSREKKESFPLTVTSAQKNPTAFYLCASSSPGQIFYGYTFGSGTRLTVV.

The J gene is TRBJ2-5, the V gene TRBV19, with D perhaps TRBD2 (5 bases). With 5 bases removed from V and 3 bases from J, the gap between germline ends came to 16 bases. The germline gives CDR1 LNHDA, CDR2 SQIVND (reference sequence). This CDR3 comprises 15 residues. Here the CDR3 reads CASSARVPAEETQYF. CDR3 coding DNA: TGTGCCAGTAGTGCCCGGGTACCAGCGGAAGAGACCCAGTACTTC. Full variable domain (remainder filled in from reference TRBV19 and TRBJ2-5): DGGITQSPKYLFRKEGQNVTLSCEQNLNHDAMYWYRQDPGQGLRLIYYSQIVNDFQKGDIAEGYSVSREKKESFPLTVTSAQKNPTAFYLCASSARVPAEETQYFGPGTRLLVL.

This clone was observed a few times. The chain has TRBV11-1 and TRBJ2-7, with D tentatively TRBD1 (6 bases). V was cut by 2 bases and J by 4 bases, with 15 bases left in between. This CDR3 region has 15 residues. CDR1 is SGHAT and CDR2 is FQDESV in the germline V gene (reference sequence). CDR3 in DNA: TGTGCCAGCAGCTTATTCCTGGACAGCTCATACGAGCAGTACTTC. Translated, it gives CASSLFLDSSYEQYF.

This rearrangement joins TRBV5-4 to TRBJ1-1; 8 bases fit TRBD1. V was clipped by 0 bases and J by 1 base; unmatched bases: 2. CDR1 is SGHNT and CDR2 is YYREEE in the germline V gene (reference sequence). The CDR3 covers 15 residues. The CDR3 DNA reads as TGTGCCAGCAGCTTGGTGGGGACAGGGAACACTGAAGCTTTCTTT. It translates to CASSLVGTGNTEAFF.

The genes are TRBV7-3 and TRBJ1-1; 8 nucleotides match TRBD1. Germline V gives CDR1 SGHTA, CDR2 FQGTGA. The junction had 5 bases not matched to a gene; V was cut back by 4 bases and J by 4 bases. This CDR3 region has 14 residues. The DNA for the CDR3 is TGTGCCAGCAGCTCGGGACAGGAGCCCACTGAAGCTTTCTTT. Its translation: CASSSGQEPTEAFF.

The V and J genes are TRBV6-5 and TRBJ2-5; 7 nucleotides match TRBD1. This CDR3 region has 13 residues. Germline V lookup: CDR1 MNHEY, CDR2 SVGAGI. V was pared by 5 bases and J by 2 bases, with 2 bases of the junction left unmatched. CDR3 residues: CASSRDSQETQYF. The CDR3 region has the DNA TGTGCCAGCAGTCGGGACAGTCAAGAGACCCAGTACTTC.

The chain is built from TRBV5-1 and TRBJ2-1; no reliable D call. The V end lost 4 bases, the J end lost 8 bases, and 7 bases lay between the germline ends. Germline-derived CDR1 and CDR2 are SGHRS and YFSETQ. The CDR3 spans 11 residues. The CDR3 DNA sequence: TGCGCCAGCAGCCGGGTGGATGAGCAGTTCTTC. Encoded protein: CASSRVDEQFF.

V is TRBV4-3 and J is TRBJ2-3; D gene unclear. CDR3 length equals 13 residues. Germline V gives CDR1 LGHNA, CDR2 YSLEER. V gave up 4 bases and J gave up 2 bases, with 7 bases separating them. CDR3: CASSPFYTDTQYF. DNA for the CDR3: TGCGCCAGCAGCCCCTTCTACACAGATACGCAGTATTTT.

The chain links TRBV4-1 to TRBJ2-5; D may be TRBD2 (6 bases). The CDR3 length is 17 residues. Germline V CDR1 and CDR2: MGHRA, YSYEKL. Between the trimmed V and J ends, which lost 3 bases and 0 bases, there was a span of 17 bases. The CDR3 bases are TGCGCCAGCAGCCACGGAACCCGTGGGGGGTACCAAGAGACCCAGTACTTC. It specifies CASSHGTRGGYQETQYF.

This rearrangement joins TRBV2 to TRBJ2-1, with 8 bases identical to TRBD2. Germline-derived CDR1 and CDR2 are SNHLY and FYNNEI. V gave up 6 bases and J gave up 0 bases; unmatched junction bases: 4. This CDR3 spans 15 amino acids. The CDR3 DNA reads TGTGCCAGCAGGGAGACTAGCGCCTCCTACAATGAGCAGTTCTTC. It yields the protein CASRETSASYNEQFF.

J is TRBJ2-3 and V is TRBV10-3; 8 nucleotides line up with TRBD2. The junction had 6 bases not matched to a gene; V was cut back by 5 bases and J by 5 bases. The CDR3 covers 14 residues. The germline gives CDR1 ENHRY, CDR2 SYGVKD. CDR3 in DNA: TGTGCCATCAGTAGCGGGAGCGCAATAGATACGCAGTATTTT. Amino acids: CAISSGSAIDTQYF.

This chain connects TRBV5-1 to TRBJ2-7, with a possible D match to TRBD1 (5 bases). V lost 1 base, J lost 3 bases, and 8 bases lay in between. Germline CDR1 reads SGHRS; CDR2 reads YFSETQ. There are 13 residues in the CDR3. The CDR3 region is CASSLRGSYEQYF. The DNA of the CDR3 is TGCGCCAGCAGCTTGAGGGGCAGCTACGAGCAGTACTTC.

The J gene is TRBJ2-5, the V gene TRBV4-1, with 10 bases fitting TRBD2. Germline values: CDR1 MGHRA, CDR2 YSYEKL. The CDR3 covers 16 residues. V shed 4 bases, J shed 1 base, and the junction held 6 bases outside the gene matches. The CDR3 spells CASSRTGLAPQETQYF. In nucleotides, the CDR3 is TGCGCCAGCAGCCGCACGGGACTAGCGCCCCAAGAGACCCAGTACTTC.

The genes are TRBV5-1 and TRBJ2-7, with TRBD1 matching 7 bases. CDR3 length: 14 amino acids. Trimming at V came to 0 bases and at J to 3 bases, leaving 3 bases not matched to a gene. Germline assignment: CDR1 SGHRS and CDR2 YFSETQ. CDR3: CASSLAQGDYEQYF. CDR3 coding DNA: TGCGCCAGCAGCTTGGCTCAGGGGGACTACGAGCAGTACTTC.

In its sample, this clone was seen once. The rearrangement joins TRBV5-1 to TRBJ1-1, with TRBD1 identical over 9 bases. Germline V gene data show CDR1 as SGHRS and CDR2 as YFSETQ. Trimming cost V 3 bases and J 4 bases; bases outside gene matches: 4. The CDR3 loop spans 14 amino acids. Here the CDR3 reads CASSWGQGLTEAFF. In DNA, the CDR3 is TGCGCCAGCAGCTGGGGACAGGGCCTCACTGAAGCTTTCTTT.

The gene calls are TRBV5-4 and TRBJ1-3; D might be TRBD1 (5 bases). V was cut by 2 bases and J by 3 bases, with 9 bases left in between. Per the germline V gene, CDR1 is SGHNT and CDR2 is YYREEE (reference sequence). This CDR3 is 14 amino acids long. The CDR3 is CASSLGVRGNTIYF. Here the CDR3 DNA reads TGTGCCAGCAGCTTAGGGGTGCGTGGAAACACCATATATTTT.

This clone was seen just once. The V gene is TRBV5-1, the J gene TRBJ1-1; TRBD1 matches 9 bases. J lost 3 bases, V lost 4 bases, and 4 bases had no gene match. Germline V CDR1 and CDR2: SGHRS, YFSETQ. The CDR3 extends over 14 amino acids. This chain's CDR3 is CASSPNRGHTEAFF. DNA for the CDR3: TGCGCCAGCAGCCCGAACAGGGGGCACACTGAAGCTTTCTTT.

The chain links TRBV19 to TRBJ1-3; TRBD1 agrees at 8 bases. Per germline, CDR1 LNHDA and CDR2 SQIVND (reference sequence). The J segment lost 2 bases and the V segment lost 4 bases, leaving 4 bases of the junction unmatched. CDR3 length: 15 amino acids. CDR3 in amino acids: CASSTTGETGNTIYF. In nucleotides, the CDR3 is TGTGCCAGTAGTACGACAGGGGAAACTGGAAACACCATATATTTT.

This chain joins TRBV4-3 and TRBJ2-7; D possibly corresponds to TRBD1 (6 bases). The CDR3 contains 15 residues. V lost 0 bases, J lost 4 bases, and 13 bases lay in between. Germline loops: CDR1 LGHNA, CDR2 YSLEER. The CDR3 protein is CASSQDTAGTYEQYF. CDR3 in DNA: TGCGCCAGCAGCCAAGATACGGCAGGGACATACGAGCAGTACTTC.

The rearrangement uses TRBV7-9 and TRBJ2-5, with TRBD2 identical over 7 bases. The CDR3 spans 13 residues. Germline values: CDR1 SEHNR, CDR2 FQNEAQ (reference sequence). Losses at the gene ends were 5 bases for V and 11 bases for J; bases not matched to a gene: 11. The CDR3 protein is CASSPGLQLRQYF. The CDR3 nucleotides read TGTGCCAGCAGCCCGGGACTACAGTTACGGCAGTACTTC.

The CDR3 DNA follows: TGTGCCAGCAGCGGGGGGGCCAAAAACATTCAGTACTTC. Translation: CASSGGAKNIQYF. This sequence joins TRBV5-6 and TRBJ2-4, with D perhaps TRBD2 (6 bases). Germline CDR1 SGHDT, CDR2 YYEEEE. The CDR3 runs to 13 residues. V was shortened by 4 bases and J by 1 base, with 6 bases between the two germline ends.

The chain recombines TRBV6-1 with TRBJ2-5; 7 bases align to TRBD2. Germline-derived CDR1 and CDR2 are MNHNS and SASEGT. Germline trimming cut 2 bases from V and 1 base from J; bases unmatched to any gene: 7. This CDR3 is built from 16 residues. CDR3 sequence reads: CASSESAGLTQETQYF. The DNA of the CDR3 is TGTGCCAGCAGTGAAAGCGCGGGACTAACCCAAGAGACCCAGTACTTC.

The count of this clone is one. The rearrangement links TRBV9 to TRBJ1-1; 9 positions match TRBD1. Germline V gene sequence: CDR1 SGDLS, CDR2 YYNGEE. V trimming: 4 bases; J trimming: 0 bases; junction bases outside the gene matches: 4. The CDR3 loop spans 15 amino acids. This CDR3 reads CASSPGQGLNTEAFF. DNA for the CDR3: TGTGCCAGCAGCCCGGGACAGGGATTGAACACTGAAGCTTTCTTT.

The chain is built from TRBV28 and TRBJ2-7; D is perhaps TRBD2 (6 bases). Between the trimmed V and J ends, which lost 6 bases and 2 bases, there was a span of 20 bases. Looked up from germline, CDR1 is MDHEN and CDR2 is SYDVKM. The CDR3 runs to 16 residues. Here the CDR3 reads CASSPPWREETYEQYF. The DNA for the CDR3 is TGTGCCAGCAGCCCCCCCTGGCGGGAAGAAACCTACGAGCAGTACTTC.

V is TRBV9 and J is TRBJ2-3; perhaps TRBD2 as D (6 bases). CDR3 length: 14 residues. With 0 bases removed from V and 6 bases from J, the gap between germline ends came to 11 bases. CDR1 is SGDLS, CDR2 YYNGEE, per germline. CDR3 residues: CASSVGAGSDTQYF. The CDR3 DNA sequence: TGTGCCAGCAGCGTAGGCGCGGGGTCGGATACGCAGTATTTT.

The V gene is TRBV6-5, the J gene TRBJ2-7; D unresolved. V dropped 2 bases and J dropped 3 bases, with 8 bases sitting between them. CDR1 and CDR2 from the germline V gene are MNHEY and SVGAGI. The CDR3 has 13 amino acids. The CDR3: CASSYGTFYEQYF. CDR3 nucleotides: TGTGCCAGCAGTTACGGCACGTTCTACGAGCAGTACTTC.

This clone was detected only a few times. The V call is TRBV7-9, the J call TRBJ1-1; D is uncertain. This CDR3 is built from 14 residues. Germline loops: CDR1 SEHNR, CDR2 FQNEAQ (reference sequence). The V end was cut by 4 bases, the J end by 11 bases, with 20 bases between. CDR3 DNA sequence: TGTGCCAGCAGCTCCTTCAATGTTCCAACCGGGGCTTTCTTT. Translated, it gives CASSSFNVPTGAFF.

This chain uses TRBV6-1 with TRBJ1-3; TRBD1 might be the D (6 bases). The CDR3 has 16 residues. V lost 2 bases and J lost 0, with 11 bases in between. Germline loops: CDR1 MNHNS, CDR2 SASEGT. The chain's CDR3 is CASSEKAGDSGNTIYF. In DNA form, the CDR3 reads TGTGCCAGCAGTGAAAAAGCAGGGGACTCTGGAAACACCATATATTTT.

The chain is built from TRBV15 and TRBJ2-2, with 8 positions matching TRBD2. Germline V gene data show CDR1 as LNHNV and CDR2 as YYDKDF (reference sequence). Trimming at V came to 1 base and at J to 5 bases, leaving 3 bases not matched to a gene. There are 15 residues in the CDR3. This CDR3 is CATSRGGRSTGELFF. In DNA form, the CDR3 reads TGTGCCACCAGCAGAGGCGGGAGGTCGACCGGGGAGCTGTTTTTT.